This T cell receptor beta chain was profiled in a study of T cell changes during pregnancy in multiple sclerosis. This clone was counted once. The method was immunoSEQ multiplex PCR; TCRdb's version includes in-frame clones alone and lacks a portion of them. Of some 100,000 clones listed, 85% to 95% are singletons. The receptor's source is a female donor with multiple sclerosis, enrolled in a pregnancy study. Sequencing was performed on peripheral blood, taken before pregnancy.

The CDR3 DNA is TGCGCCAGCAGCCAAGTAGGGGGAGAGACCCAGTACTTC. The encoded protein is CASSQVGGETQYF. The chain uses TRBV4-1 and TRBJ2-5; D may be TRBD1 (6 bases). The CDR3 is 13 residues long. Per the germline V gene, CDR1 is MGHRA and CDR2 is YSYEKL. V lost 1 base and J 4 bases, leaving 7 bases between the germline ends.